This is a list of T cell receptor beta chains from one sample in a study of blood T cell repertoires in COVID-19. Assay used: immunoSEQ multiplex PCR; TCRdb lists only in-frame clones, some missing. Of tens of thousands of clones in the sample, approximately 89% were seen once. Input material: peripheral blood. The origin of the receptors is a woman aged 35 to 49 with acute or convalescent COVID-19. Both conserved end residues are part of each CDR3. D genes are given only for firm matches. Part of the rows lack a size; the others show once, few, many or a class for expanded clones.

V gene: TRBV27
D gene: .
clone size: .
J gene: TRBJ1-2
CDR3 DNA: TGTGCCAGCAGTTTATCGGCAGGAGGTGGCTACACCTTC
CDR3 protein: CASSLSAGGGYTF

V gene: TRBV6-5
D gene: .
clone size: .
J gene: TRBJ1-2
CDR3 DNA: TGTGCCAGCAGAGGGGCCGCGATGAACTATGGCTACACCTTC
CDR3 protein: CASRGAAMNYGYTF

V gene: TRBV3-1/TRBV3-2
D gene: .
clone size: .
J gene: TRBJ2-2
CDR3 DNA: TGTGCCAGCAGCCAAGACGGGGGGCTGACCGGGGAGCTGTTTTTT
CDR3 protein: CASSQDGGLTGELFF

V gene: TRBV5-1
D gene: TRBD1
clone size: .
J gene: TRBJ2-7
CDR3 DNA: TGCGCCAGCAGCTACACAGGGGCGCCCTACGAGCAGTACTTC
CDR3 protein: CASSYTGAPYEQYF

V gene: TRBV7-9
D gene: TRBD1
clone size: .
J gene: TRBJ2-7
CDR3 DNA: TGTGCCAGCAGCCTCGACAGGGCCAGGTCCTACGAGCAGTACTTC
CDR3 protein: CASSLDRARSYEQYF

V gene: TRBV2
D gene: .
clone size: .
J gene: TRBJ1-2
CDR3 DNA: TGTGCCGGTACGGAGACCTCCTCTATGTTTGGCTACACCTTC
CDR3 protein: CAGTETSSMFGYTF

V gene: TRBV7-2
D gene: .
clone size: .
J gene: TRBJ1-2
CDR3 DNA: TGTGCCAGCAGCTTAGTTCAGGGGCTGAACTATGGCTACACCTTC
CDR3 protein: CASSLVQGLNYGYTF

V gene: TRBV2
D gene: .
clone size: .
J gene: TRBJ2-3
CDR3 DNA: TGTGCCAGCAGTCGATCGACGACTGCCACAGATACGCAGTATTTT
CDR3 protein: CASSRSTTATDTQYF

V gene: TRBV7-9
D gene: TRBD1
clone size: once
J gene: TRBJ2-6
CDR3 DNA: TGTGCCAGCAGCCGGCCAGGGGGAGCTGGGGCCAACGTCCTGACTTTC
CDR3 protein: CASSRPGGAGANVLTF

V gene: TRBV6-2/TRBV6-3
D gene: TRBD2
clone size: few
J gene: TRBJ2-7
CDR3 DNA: TGTGCCAGCAGTTCATGGACTAGCGGGGCTTATGAGCAGTACTTC
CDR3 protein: CASSSWTSGAYEQYF